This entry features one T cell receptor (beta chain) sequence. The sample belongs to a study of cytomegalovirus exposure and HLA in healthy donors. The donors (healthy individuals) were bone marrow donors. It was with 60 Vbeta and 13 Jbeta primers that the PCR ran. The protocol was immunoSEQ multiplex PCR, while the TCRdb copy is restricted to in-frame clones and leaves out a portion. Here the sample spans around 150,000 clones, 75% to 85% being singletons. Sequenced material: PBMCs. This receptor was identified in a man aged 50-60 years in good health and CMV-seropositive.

The CDR3 DNA is TGTGCCAGTAGTAAAGCGGGACCCCAAGAGACCCAGTACTTC. Amino acid sequence: CASSKAGPQETQYF. The J gene is TRBJ2-5, the V gene TRBV19; TRBD2 matches at 7 bases. Unmatched junction bases numbered 3, after V lost 4 bases and J lost 1 base. CDR3 size: 14 residues. Germline V gene sequence: CDR1 LNHDA, CDR2 SQIVND (reference sequence).